This T cell receptor beta chain was captured in a study of T cells in Graves' hyperthyroidism and ophthalmopathy. Study observations and caveats: Ophthalmopathy cases were set apart from stable hyperthyroidism by a 13 V-J model. Appearing also in blood were most of the thyroid clonotypes expanded above 0.001.

Patients affected by ophthalmopathy presented a Clinical Activity Score of at least 3, a NOSPECS grade of at least 4, and disease duration below 3 months. This clonotype was detected only a few times. Its matching antigen is unknown. Amplification of TCR beta CDR3 regions was performed using RNA transcripts as template. The TCR CDR3 first-round RT-PCR relied on the HTBI primer set. One entry per CDR3 protein results from TCRdb running MiXCR on the multiplex PCR reads. This table holds more than 300,000 distinct CDR3 sequences, around a sixth found once. The V end lost 5 bases, the J end lost 6 bases, and 16 bases lay between the germline ends. The CDR3 has 14 amino acids. Germline CDR1 and CDR2: MDHEN and SYDVKM.

Sequenced: blood. This chain joins TRBV28 and TRBJ1-1; D is undetermined. The source of this sequence is a man aged 18 to 29 with Graves' ophthalmopathy. In DNA, the CDR3 is TGTGCCAGCAGTCCCCCCGCTGAGTGGTCTGAAGCTTTCTTT. This codes for CASSPPAEWSEAFF.